These 14 T cell receptor beta chains were sequenced from one sample in a study of monozygotic twins with inflammatory bowel disease. No DNA is given; TCRdb re-called the 5' RACE reads and lists each CDR3 protein once. The sample data list approximately 100,000 distinct CDR3 sequences. Material: blood. The receptors shown here come from a human donor with ulcerative colitis or Crohn's disease, or a healthy co-twin of an affected twin (not recorded which).

The gene calls are TRBV20-1 and TRBJ2-7; TCRdb calls TRBD2, which cannot be checked without DNA. This CDR3 is built from 15 residues. Germline CDR1 is DFQATT and CDR2 is SNEGSKA (reference sequence). The CDR3 here is CSARDKGLAPYEQYF.

The chain employs TRBV6-5 and TRBJ2-7; TCRdb calls TRBD1, which cannot be checked without DNA. The CDR3 runs to 14 residues. From germline, CDR1 is MNHEY and CDR2 SVGAGI. CDR3 sequence reads: CASSYSGTGVEQYF.

The chain joins TRBV5-4 to TRBJ1-2; TCRdb's assignment of TRBD1 cannot be checked, as there is no DNA. Germline loops: CDR1 SGHNT, CDR2 YYREEE (reference sequence). This CDR3 region has 14 residues. CDR3 sequence reads: CASSLEGGNYGYTF.

V gene TRBV18 combines with J gene TRBJ2-7. This CDR3 has 12 residues. Germline loops: CDR1 KGHSH, CDR2 LQKENI. The CDR3 loop is CASSPGTYEQYF.

The rearrangement links TRBV3-1 to TRBJ2-2; lacking DNA, the TRBD2 call made by TCRdb goes unchecked. CDR1 and CDR2 from the germline V gene are LGHDT and YNNKEL (reference sequence). This CDR3 has 14 amino acids. The chain's CDR3 is CASSPRTRSGELFF.

V gene TRBV30 combines with J gene TRBJ2-2; no DNA is available, so the TRBD1 call from TCRdb remains unchecked. This CDR3 is built from 15 residues. CDR1 and CDR2 (germline): GTSNPN, SVGIG (reference sequence). The CDR3 loop is CAWSVLGGNSGELFF. Combining the CDR3 with reference TRBV30 and TRBJ2-2 gives the whole variable domain SQTIHQWPATLVQPVGSPLSLECTVEGTSNPNLYWYRQAAGRGLQLLFYSVGIGQISSEVPQNLSASRPQDRQFILSSKKLLLSDSGFYLCAWSVLGGNSGELFFGEGSRLTVL.

This chain uses TRBV20-1 with TRBJ2-1; the TCRdb D gene call, TRBD2, has no DNA to confirm it. The CDR3 consists of 15 residues. The V gene's germline CDR1 is DFQATT and CDR2 SNEGSKA (reference sequence). CDR3 residues: CSARYARGGRSEQFF.

The chain joins TRBV20-1 to TRBJ1-5. There are 14 residues in the CDR3. In germline, CDR1 is DFQATT, CDR2 SNEGSKA (reference sequence). CDR3 region: CSARDRTAGQPQHF.

The genes are TRBV7-9 and TRBJ2-7; TCRdb calls TRBD1, which cannot be checked without DNA. The CDR3 runs 15 residues. Per germline, CDR1 SEHNR and CDR2 FQNEAQ (reference sequence). CDR3: CASSPRDKAIYEQYF.

This chain connects TRBV11-2 to TRBJ1-1. There are 15 residues in the CDR3. The germline gives CDR1 SGHAT, CDR2 FQNNGV. The CDR3: CASQKPSKGNTEAFF.

Here the CDR3 reads CASASTDTQYF. The J gene is TRBJ2-3, the V gene TRBV7-6. The CDR3 is made up of 11 amino acids. The V gene's germline CDR1 is SGHVS and CDR2 FNYEAQ.

This chain uses TRBV6-2 or TRBV6-3 with TRBJ2-7; without DNA, the TCRdb call of TRBD2 cannot be checked. This CDR3 is 14 amino acids long. Germline V gene sequence: CDR1 MNHEY, CDR2 SVGEGT. The CDR3 sequence is CASSYGTSSYEQYF.

J is TRBJ2-7 and V is TRBV6-5; checking the TCRdb D call of TRBD2 is not possible without DNA. Germline V gene sequence: CDR1 MNHEY, CDR2 SVGAGI. The CDR3 has 15 amino acids. The chain's CDR3 is CASRRAPKGYYEQYF.

V is TRBV4-2 and J is TRBJ2-7. Per germline, CDR1 LGHNA and CDR2 YNFKEQ. The CDR3 extends over 12 amino acids. The CDR3 loop reads CASSQDLYEQYF.